This TCR beta chain emerged from a study of T cells in Graves' hyperthyroidism and ophthalmopathy. Study details: Initial diagnosis, before any treatment, was when peripheral blood was collected.

The CDR3 totals 14 residues. Overall study results and limits: Model output signaled ophthalmopathy a median around 6.9 months ahead of onset.

Diagnoses rested on clinical symptoms, serum thyroxine and TRAb, thyroid ultrasound and orbital computed tomography. Researchers amplified the TCR beta CDR3 regions from RNA transcripts. During a first-round RT-PCR of the TCR CDR3, the HTBI primer set was used. MiXCR, applied by TCRdb to the multiplex PCR reads, yields one record per CDR3 protein. The sample yields some 620,000 distinct CDR3 sequences, around 15% seen once. On this clonotype: The antigen is not known. Germline and junction disagree at one end, which may indicate a read error.

The sample taken for sequencing was blood. The TCR originated in a woman between 25 and 40 years old with Graves' hyperthyroidism. This chain links TRBV12-3 or TRBV12-4 with TRBJ2-5, with 9 nucleotides matching TRBD1. The CDR3 is CASGLGQGEETQYF. The CDR3 bases are TGTGCCAGCGGTTTGGGACAGGGTGAAGAGACCCAGTACTTC.